The 27 T cell receptor beta chains below come from one sample, sequenced in a study of low-dose radiotherapy and immunotherapy resistance in tumors. Stated time point: after trial treatment. Treatment denoted: LDRT plus nivolumab, ipilimumab, low-dose cyclophosphamide and aspirin (RACIN trial). For amplifying TCRs, the PCR ran for 15 to 20 cycles with Phusion, which was used together with a constant-region primer and the adapter on the V primers. Each CDR3 protein is one row after TCRdb ran MiXCR on the reads. The sample lists 50,000 or so distinct CDR3 sequences, approximately 35% seen once, with 7.5% to 9.5% in the top ten. Sequencing was performed on PBMCs, taken after low-dose radiotherapy plus immunotherapy. Receptor source: a male donor with rectosigmoid adenocarcinoma.

V gene TRBV5-4 combines with J gene TRBJ2-7; 7 nucleotides agree with TRBD1. This CDR3 contains 14 residues. CDR1 is SGHNT and CDR2 is YYREEE in the germline V gene (reference sequence). Trimming cost V 7 bases and J 7 bases; bases outside gene matches: 14. The CDR3 nucleotides read TGTGCCAGCCGGAGACAGGGATCCTTAGGGGAGCAGTACTTC. Residues: CASRRQGSLGEQYF. Full variable domain (rest looked up from reference TRBV5-4 and TRBJ2-7): ETGVTQSPTHLIKTRGQQVTLRCSSQSGHNTVSWYQQALGQGPQFIFQYYREEENGRGNFPPRFSGLQFPNYSSELNVNALELDDSALYLCASRRQGSLGEQYFGPGTRLTVT.

A remark on this clonotype: A single base is all that separates this from a far larger clone, so a read error is likely. The chain is built from TRBV27 and TRBJ2-2; a weak D match, TRBD2 (5 bases). The CDR3 sequence is 15 residues long. Trimming took 5 bases from V and 0 from J, leaving 10 bases between them. The germline CDR1 and CDR2 sequences are MNHEY and SMNVEV (reference sequence). CDR3: CASSVRTSNTGELFF. The CDR3 bases are TGTGCCAGCAGTGTCAGGACTTCGAACACCGGGGAGCTGTTTTTT.

This clonotype came up many times. This chain links TRBV4-1 with TRBJ1-2; TRBD1 might be the D (5 bases). The CDR3 totals 12 residues. Trimming took 3 bases from V and 12 from J, leaving 14 bases between them. The germline V gene has CDR1 MGHRA and CDR2 YSYEKL. CDR3 loop: CASSHGQGKHTF. In DNA, the CDR3 is TGCGCCAGCAGCCATGGTCAGGGAAAACACACCTTC.

Worth noting for this clonotype: This likely came from a read error, as a far larger clone is one base away. This chain joins TRBV18 and TRBJ2-7, with 10 bases matching TRBD2. There are 16 residues in the CDR3. Germline trimming cut 8 bases from V and 7 bases from J; bases unmatched to any gene: 17. Per germline, CDR1 KGHSH and CDR2 LQKENI. The CDR3 sequence: CASRDTEREGINEQYF. Written as DNA, the CDR3 is TGTGCCAGCCGAGATACGGAGCGGGAGGGTATAAATGAGCAGTACTTC.

The chain links TRBV6-2 or TRBV6-3 to TRBJ1-3, with D possibly being TRBD1 (5 bases). Between the trimmed V and J ends, which lost 0 bases and 4 bases, there was a span of 22 bases. Looked up from germline, CDR1 is MNHEY and CDR2 is SVGEGT. This CDR3 region has 19 residues. CDR3 sequence reads: CASSYSPLPWAGHGNTIYF. Here the CDR3 DNA reads TGTGCCAGCAGTTACTCGCCGCTTCCTTGGGCAGGGCACGGAAACACCATATATTTT.

J is TRBJ1-2 and V is TRBV5-1; D ambiguous. The CDR3 spans 13 residues. CDR1 is SGHRS and CDR2 is YFSETQ in the germline V gene. Trimming removed 4 bases from V and 3 bases from J, with 10 bases in between. The CDR3 coding sequence is TGCGCCAGCAGCGGAACCCTGGACTATGGCTACACCTTC. It translates to CASSGTLDYGYTF.

This clonotype has a handful of counts. V is TRBV7-9 and J is TRBJ1-5, with D unclear. Per the germline V gene, CDR1 is SEHNR and CDR2 is FQNEAQ (reference sequence). Between the trimmed V and J ends, which lost 1 base and 6 bases, there was a span of 4 bases. The CDR3 spans 12 residues. The CDR3 loop reads CASSLDIQPQHF. As DNA, the CDR3 is TGTGCCAGCAGCTTAGATATTCAGCCCCAGCATTTT.

The rearrangement uses TRBV10-3 and TRBJ1-2, with D tentatively TRBD1 (5 bases). The V end was cut by 5 bases, the J end by 5 bases, with 15 bases between. Germline V gene data show CDR1 as ENHRY and CDR2 as SYGVKD. This CDR3 has 14 residues. The DNA of the CDR3 is TGTGCCATCAGTTGGGGAGGGGTTGGATATGGCTACACCTTC. It encodes CAISWGGVGYGYTF.

In its sample, this clonotype ranks as medium-sized. The CDR3 sequence is CASSRQGDEQYF. The CDR3 nucleotides read TGTGCCAGCAGCAGACAGGGGGACGAGCAGTACTTC. The chain employs TRBV6-6 and TRBJ2-7; 9 bases agree with TRBD1. The CDR3 covers 12 residues. The trim removed 6 bases at V and 5 bases at J, leaving 2 bases unmatched. Germline V CDR1 and CDR2: MNHNY, SVGAGI (reference sequence).

This chain uses TRBV7-9 with TRBJ1-4; perhaps TRBD1 as D (5 bases). Per germline, CDR1 SEHNR and CDR2 FQNEAQ (reference sequence). The CDR3 sequence is 14 residues long. V was cut by 5 bases and J by 6 bases, with 13 bases left in between. This chain's CDR3 is CASSPGGGHEKLFF. The CDR3, as DNA: TGTGCCAGCAGCCCGGGCGGGGGACATGAAAAACTGTTTTTT.

This clonotype was counted ten times or more. In DNA, the CDR3 is TGCGCCAGCAGCCCCCCTCGAGGACAAGAGACCCAGTACTTC. Translated, it gives CASSPPRGQETQYF. V usage is TRBV5-1 and J usage is TRBJ2-5, with D unresolved. V was shortened by 4 bases and J by 2 bases, with 12 bases between the two germline ends. The CDR3 has 14 residues. The germline V gene encodes CDR1 SGHRS and CDR2 YFSETQ.

This clonotype was counted ten times or more. This rearrangement joins TRBV6-2 or TRBV6-3 to TRBJ1-5, with D unclear. Trimming shortened V by 8 bases and J by 4 bases, and 9 bases separated the two germline ends. The CDR3 runs 12 residues. Germline loops: CDR1 MNHEY, CDR2 SVGEGT. CDR3 in amino acids: CASSFGNQPQHF. The CDR3 DNA reads TGTGCCAGCTCCTTTGGGAATCAGCCCCAGCATTTT.

In this sample, this clonotype turned up many times. V is TRBV29-1 and J is TRBJ2-1; D is uncertain. Per germline, CDR1 SQVTM and CDR2 ANQGSEA. V lost 2 bases, J lost 0 bases, and 11 bases lay in between. This CDR3 is 15 amino acids long. The CDR3 DNA is TGCAGCGTTGAACCCTCAGCCTCCTCCTACAATGAGCAGTTCTTC. Its protein is CSVEPSASSYNEQFF.

This clonotype was detected many times. DNA for the CDR3: TGTGCCAGCAGCGAGGGCAGGGGGCCGATCGAGCAGTACTTC. It is translated as CASSEGRGPIEQYF. The rearrangement joins TRBV9 to TRBJ2-7, with 8 bases fitting TRBD1. The CDR3 runs 14 residues. Germline CDR1 and CDR2: SGDLS and YYNGEE. Trimming took 3 bases from V and 6 from J; bases not matched to a gene: 8.

This clonotype is medium-sized (0.01 to 0.1%). V gene TRBV28 combines with J gene TRBJ2-7, with 8 bases identical to TRBD1. V lost 7 bases and J lost 3; bases outside the gene matches: 5. Germline V gene lookup returns CDR1 MDHEN and CDR2 SYDVKM. The CDR3 consists of 13 residues. CDR3 sequence (DNA): TGTGCCAGCACCCTGACAGGGGACTACGAGCAGTACTTC. It codes for CASTLTGDYEQYF.

This clonotype was observed at least ten times. V gene TRBV6-5 combines with J gene TRBJ1-4; D perhaps matches TRBD1 (5 bases). Germline values: CDR1 MNHEY, CDR2 SVGAGI. This CDR3 is 15 amino acids long. Trimming pared 2 bases from V and 7 bases from J, leaving 14 bases between. The CDR3 sequence is CASSYTAGRSEKLFF. CDR3 nucleotide sequence: TGTGCCAGCAGTTACACGGCAGGGAGGAGTGAAAAACTGTTTTTT.

This clonotype was seen at least ten times. The chain links TRBV6-2 or TRBV6-3 to TRBJ2-3; possible D gene TRBD2, 5 bases. The CDR3 is 15 amino acids. From germline, CDR1 is MNHEY and CDR2 SVGEGT. Trimming removed 4 bases at V and 3 bases at J, with 14 bases between. The CDR3 nucleotides are TGTGCCAGCAGTTGGTGGAGCGGCGGGACAGATACGCAGTATTTT. Translated: CASSWWSGGTDTQYF.

This clonotype showed up many times. V and J are TRBV19 and TRBJ1-5; D not resolved. CDR1 and CDR2 (germline): LNHDA, SQIVND (reference sequence). The V gene lost 7 bases and the J gene lost 6 bases, with 7 bases spanning the gap. CDR3 size: 11 residues. The CDR3 DNA reads TGTGCCAGTAACGCGGGTCAGCCCCAGCATTTT. Residues: CASNAGQPQHF.

The chain employs TRBV7-2 and TRBJ1-5; 12 nucleotides agree with TRBD1. With V trimmed by 4 bases and J by 6 bases, 7 bases remained unmatched. CDR1 SGHTA and CDR2 FQGNSA come from the germline V gene. The CDR3 spans 16 residues. Here the CDR3 reads CASSYRDRGRFQPQHF. The CDR3 DNA follows: TGTGCCAGCAGCTACCGGGACAGGGGGCGCTTTCAGCCCCAGCATTTT. Drawing the rest from reference TRBV7-2 and TRBJ1-5, the complete variable domain is GAGVSQSPSNKVTEKGKDVELRCDPISGHTALYWYRQSLGQGLEFLIYFQGNSAPDKSGLPSDRFSAERTGGSVSTLTIQRTQQEDSAVYLCASSYRDRGRFQPQHFGDGTRLSIL.

Of note for this clonotype: Because the CDR3's place on the DNA is in doubt, the DNA is left out and the CDR3 is given as listed by TCRdb. This rearrangement joins TRBV28 to TRBJ2-2; the DNA was not compared with TRBD2, the D call given in the table. The CDR3 numbers 22 amino acids, ends counted. Germline-derived CDR1 and CDR2 are MDHEN and SYDVKM. CDR3 sequence reads: CASTTPRTSGSRGELFFFFFFF.

The rearrangement uses TRBV28 and TRBJ2-5, with D unresolved. Trimming left V 4 bases short and J 5 bases short, with 23 bases between. Germline CDR1 reads MDHEN; CDR2 reads SYDVKM. CDR3 length equals 17 residues. The CDR3 is CASSSFLLDRSQETQYF. In DNA, the CDR3 is TGTGCCAGCAGTTCGTTCCTCCTCGACCGGTCTCAGGAGACCCAGTACTTC.

This clonotype was counted only a few times. This chain uses TRBV20-1 with TRBJ2-3; no definite D call. There are 14 residues in the CDR3. Germline V gives CDR1 DFQATT, CDR2 SNEGSKA (reference sequence). With 2 bases removed from V and 2 bases from J, the gap between germline ends came to 11 bases. The CDR3 nucleotides are TGCAGTGCTAGAATTAGAAGTTTCACAGATACGCAGTATTTT. Translated: CSARIRSFTDTQYF.

The chain recombines TRBV26 with TRBJ2-7; the listed D gene, TRBD1, was not tested against the DNA. TRBV26 is recorded as a pseudogene. The CDR3 sequence is 16 residues long. CDR3 nucleotides: TGTGCCAGCAGTTTATATACGGGGGCGACGACCTACGAGCAGTACTTC. Residues: CASSLYTGATTYEQYF.

This clonotype turned up a few times. The J gene is TRBJ1-5, the V gene TRBV28, with 7 bases fitting TRBD1. Looked up from germline, CDR1 is MDHEN and CDR2 is SYDVKM. This CDR3 contains 21 residues. The V gene end was trimmed by 7 bases and the J gene end by 2 bases; junction bases not matched to a gene: 26. CDR3: CASTQGRAQSEGGFGNQPQHF. DNA of the CDR3: TGTGCCAGCACCCAAGGGAGGGCGCAATCAGAAGGGGGCTTTGGCAATCAGCCCCAGCATTTT.

This clonotype is termed medium-sized. This rearrangement joins TRBV4-3 to TRBJ2-1; D possibly corresponds to TRBD2 (6 bases). This CDR3 is built from 14 residues. CDR1 is LGHNA, CDR2 YSLEER, per germline. V was shortened by 3 bases and J by 10 bases, with 16 bases between the two germline ends. DNA of the CDR3: TGCGCCAGCAGCCAGGGCCGACTAGGGTGGGAGCAGTTCTTC. Translating it yields CASSQGRLGWEQFF.

This clonotype came up many times. The chain couples TRBV28 to TRBJ2-3, with 16 bases aligning to TRBD2. This CDR3 contains 14 residues. J lost 8 bases, V lost 5 bases, and 1 base had no gene match. CDR1 and CDR2 from the germline V gene are MDHEN and SYDVKM. Here the CDR3 reads CASSGTSGRGTQYF. The DNA of the CDR3 is TGTGCCAGCAGTGGGACTAGCGGGAGGGGTACGCAGTATTTT.

In this sample, this clonotype turned up many times. The V gene is TRBV19, the J gene TRBJ2-7; perhaps TRBD2 as D (6 bases). The CDR3 sequence is 14 residues long. The V end lost 5 bases, the J end lost 3 bases, and 14 bases lay between the germline ends. Looked up from germline, CDR1 is LNHDA and CDR2 is SQIVND (reference sequence). The CDR3 spells CASSPPGTVYEQYF. Written as DNA, the CDR3 is TGTGCCAGTAGTCCTCCCGGGACTGTCTACGAGCAGTACTTC.